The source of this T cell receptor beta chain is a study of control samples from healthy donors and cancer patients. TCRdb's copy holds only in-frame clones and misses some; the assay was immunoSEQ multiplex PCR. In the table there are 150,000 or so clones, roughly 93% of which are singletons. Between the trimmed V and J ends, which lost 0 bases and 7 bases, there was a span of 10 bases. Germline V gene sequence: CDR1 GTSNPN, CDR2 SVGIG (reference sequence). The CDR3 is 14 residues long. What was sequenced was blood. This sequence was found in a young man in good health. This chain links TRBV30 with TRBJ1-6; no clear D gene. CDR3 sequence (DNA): TGTGCCTGGAGTGTAGTCTGGGGAAATTCACCCCTCCACTTT. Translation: CAWSVVWGNSPLHF. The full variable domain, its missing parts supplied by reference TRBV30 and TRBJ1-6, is SQTIHQWPATLVQPVGSPLSLECTVEGTSNPNLYWYRQAAGRGLQLLFYSVGIGQISSEVPQNLSASRPQDRQFILSSKKLLLSDSGFYLCAWSVVWGNSPLHFGNGTRLTVT.